This T cell receptor (beta chain) was captured in a study of blood T cell repertoires in COVID-19. Background on the study: The origin of the acute and convalescent COVID-19 samples was the United States, Italy and Spain. Sources were T cells, B-cell-depleted T cells, or PBMCs; the material itself was cDNA or gDNA.

Libraries were prepared by immunoSEQ multiplex PCR; TCRdb keeps only in-frame clonotypes and omits some of them. The table includes around 430,000 clones, approximately 87% detected once. This CDR3 contains 14 residues. CDR1 LGHDT and CDR2 YNNKEL come from the germline V gene (reference sequence). Cohorts were based on clinical histories the participants reported. Two negative PCRs, clearance, or symptom resolution had been documented for recovered Cohort 3 donors. For this clone: The junction does not match germline at one end; this may be a read error. The same CDR3 arises from other DNA sequences in this sample as well.

Sequencing input: PBMCs or T cells enriched from blood (not recorded which). The origin of this receptor is a woman aged 45-65 years who had recovered from COVID-19. The rearrangement joins TRBV3-1 (or the pseudogene TRBV3-2) to TRBJ2-7, with 7 bases identical to TRBD1. The CDR3 DNA reads as TGTGCCAGCAGCCAACACAGGGGTTGGAACGAGCAGTACTTT. This translates into CASSQHRGWNEQYF.